This note documents a single TCR beta chain sequence. The data were obtained in a study of blood T cell repertoires in COVID-19. Turning to the study itself: Some COVID-19 samples were acute and others convalescent; all came from the United States, Italy and Spain. The analysed material was cDNA or gDNA that came from T cells, B-cell-depleted T cells, or PBMCs.

This CDR3 spans 14 amino acids. Between the trimmed V and J ends, which lost 3 bases and 7 bases, there was a span of 12 bases. CDR1 and CDR2 (germline): MDHEN, SYDVKM. In the source study's methods: Estimation of nucleated cell counts relied on the amplification of reference gene primers. The protocol was immunoSEQ multiplex PCR, while the TCRdb copy is restricted to in-frame clones and leaves out a portion. V, J and clone size were drawn from that table, and D and trimming were deduced from the DNA. The table shows 150,000 to 200,000 clones, with about 83% occurring only once. The chain has TRBV28 and TRBJ2-2; D remains unclear. This receptor was obtained from a human donor in a cohort sampled during active COVID-19. Sequenced material: peripheral blood. The CDR3 loop is CASSFKRSGGELFF. DNA for the CDR3: TGTGCCAGCAGTTTCAAGCGTTCGGGCGGGGAGCTGTTTTTT.